Here is one T cell receptor beta chain with its context. This entry comes from a study of T cell changes during pregnancy in multiple sclerosis. The assay was immunoSEQ multiplex PCR, and TCRdb's table has in-frame clones only and misses some. The sample carries around 62,000 clones, 89% recorded once. The CDR3 is 12 residues long. CDR1 and CDR2 from the germline V gene are MNHNY and SVGAGI (reference sequence). Trimming shortened V by 4 bases and J by 5 bases, and 8 bases separated the two germline ends. This sequence originates from a female donor with multiple sclerosis, enrolled in a pregnancy study. The sample here was peripheral blood, taken in the first trimester of pregnancy. V is TRBV6-6 and J is TRBJ1-1, with D perhaps matching TRBD1 (5 bases). CDR3 nucleotides: TGTGCCAGCAGTTTACCAGGGACTGAAGCTTTCTTT. This sequence encodes CASSLPGTEAFF.